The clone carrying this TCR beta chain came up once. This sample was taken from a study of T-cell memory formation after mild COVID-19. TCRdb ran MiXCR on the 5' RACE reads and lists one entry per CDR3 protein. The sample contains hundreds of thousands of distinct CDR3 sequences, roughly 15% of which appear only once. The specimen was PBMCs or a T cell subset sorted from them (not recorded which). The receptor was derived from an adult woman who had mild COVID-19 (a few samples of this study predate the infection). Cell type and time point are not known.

The CDR3 region has the DNA TGTGCCAGCAGCACGTACAGACTATACTATGGCTACACCTTC. Its protein product is CASSTYRLYYGYTF. This chain links TRBV2 with TRBJ1-2; no definite D call. This CDR3 region has 14 residues. Germline assignment: CDR1 SNHLY and CDR2 FYNNEI. V lost 6 bases, J lost 3 bases, and 14 bases lay in between.